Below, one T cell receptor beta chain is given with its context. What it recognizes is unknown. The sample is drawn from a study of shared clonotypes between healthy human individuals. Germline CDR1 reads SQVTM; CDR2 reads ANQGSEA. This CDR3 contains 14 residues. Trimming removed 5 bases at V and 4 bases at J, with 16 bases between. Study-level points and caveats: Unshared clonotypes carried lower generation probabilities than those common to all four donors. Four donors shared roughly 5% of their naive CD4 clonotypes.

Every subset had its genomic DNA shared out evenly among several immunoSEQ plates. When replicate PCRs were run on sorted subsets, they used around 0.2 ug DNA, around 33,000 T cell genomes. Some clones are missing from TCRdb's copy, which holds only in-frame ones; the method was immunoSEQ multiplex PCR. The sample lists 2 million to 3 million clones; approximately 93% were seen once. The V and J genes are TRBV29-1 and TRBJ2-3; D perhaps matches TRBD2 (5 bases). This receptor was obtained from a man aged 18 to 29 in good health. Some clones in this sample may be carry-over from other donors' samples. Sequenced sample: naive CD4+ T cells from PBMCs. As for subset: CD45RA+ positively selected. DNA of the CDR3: TGCAGCGTTCACGAGGGCCCCCGAGCAGATACGCAGTATTTT. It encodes CSVHEGPRADTQYF.